The 31 T cell receptor beta chains below all came from one sample that was sequenced in a study of Ad26.COV2.S vaccination and SARS-CoV-2 variants. Only in-frame clones appear in the TCRdb table, and some are missing; sequencing was by immunoSEQ multiplex PCR. The sample contains about 500,000 clones, roughly 87% of which appear only once. Treatment indicated: around 19 received Ad26.COV2.S at low or high dose, single or two shots; roughly five received placebo; per-sample allocation not given. It was on day 63 after the first vaccine or placebo injection that samples were taken. The specimen was peripheral blood, collected in a trial of Ad26.COV2.S vaccine versus placebo. These receptors originate from a person between 18 and 60 years old who received the Ad26.COV2.S COVID-19 vaccine or a placebo.

The chain's CDR3 is CAIEGPHRDSGNTIYF. In nucleotides, the CDR3 is TGTGCCATTGAAGGGCCCCACAGGGACTCTGGAAACACCATATATTTT. The rearrangement uses TRBV10-3 and TRBJ1-3; D perhaps matches TRBD1 (6 bases). Germline V gene sequence: CDR1 ENHRY, CDR2 SYGVKD. The CDR3 loop spans 16 amino acids. The V gene lost 9 bases and the J gene lost 0 bases, with 18 bases spanning the gap.

This clone has just one count. CDR3 region: CASSPHPTGGGDEQYF. For the CDR3, the DNA is TGTGCCAGCTCACCACACCCCACGGGTGGGGGGGACGAGCAGTACTTC. This chain joins TRBV18 and TRBJ2-7, with TRBD2 matching 7 bases. CDR1 and CDR2 (germline): KGHSH, LQKENI. The CDR3 is 16 residues long. J lost 5 bases, V lost 1 base, and 11 bases had no gene match.

As concerns this clone: The same CDR3 arises from other DNA sequences in this sample as well. The chain couples TRBV2 to TRBJ1-2; 9 bases align to TRBD1. The CDR3 length is 13 residues. In germline, CDR1 is SNHLY, CDR2 FYNNEI. J lost 7 bases, V lost 4 bases, and 4 bases had no gene match. CDR3 region: CASSAQGAGGYTF. The CDR3, as DNA: TGTGCCAGCAGTGCACAGGGGGCTGGTGGCTACACCTTC.

The rearrangement uses TRBV5-1 and TRBJ2-7; no clear D gene. V dropped 4 bases and J dropped 5 bases, with 10 bases sitting between them. Germline CDR1 and CDR2: SGHRS and YFSETQ. This CDR3 comprises 12 residues. CDR3: CASSLGGHEQYF. In nucleotides, the CDR3 is TGCGCCAGCAGCCTCGGCGGCCACGAGCAGTACTTC.

Only one count was recorded for this clone. The genes are TRBV18 and TRBJ2-7; 11 nucleotides align to TRBD2. Trimming at V came to 0 bases and at J to 6 bases, leaving 1 base not matched to a gene. The CDR3 length is 14 residues. Germline lookup yields CDR1 KGHSH and CDR2 LQKENI. The CDR3 sequence is CASSPPGTSGEQYF. The CDR3 coding sequence is TGTGCCAGCTCACCACCCGGGACTAGCGGCGAGCAGTACTTC.

This chain uses TRBV5-1 with TRBJ2-1; 10 bases map to TRBD1. Trimming cost V 4 bases and J 10 bases; bases outside gene matches: 8. The CDR3 is 14 residues long. Germline lookup yields CDR1 SGHRS and CDR2 YFSETQ. As DNA, the CDR3 is TGCGCCAGCAGCCTCCTGACAGGGGGCAACGAGCAGTTCTTC. This codes for CASSLLTGGNEQFF.

The chain joins TRBV6-5 to TRBJ1-5; 9 bases are shared with TRBD1. Germline V gives CDR1 MNHEY, CDR2 SVGAGI. Trimming removed 7 bases from V and 3 bases from J; junction bases left unmatched: 7. The CDR3 runs 15 residues. The DNA of the CDR3 is TGTGCCAGCAAACCGGGACAGGGTTACAATCAGCCCCAGCATTTT. It translates to CASKPGQGYNQPQHF.

The chain is built from TRBV6-1 and TRBJ1-5, with D possibly TRBD1 on 6 matching bases. The CDR3 runs 18 residues. The germline gives CDR1 MNHNS, CDR2 SASEGT. Between the trimmed V and J ends, which lost 4 bases and 0 bases, there was a span of 19 bases. As DNA, the CDR3 is TGTGCCAGCAGTGCAAGACCCGGACAGCCCTATAGCAATCAGCCCCAGCATTTT. It codes for CASSARPGQPYSNQPQHF.

This clone showed up just once. One junction end disagrees with the germline gene, perhaps due to a read error. The CDR3 here is CASSLASGSPRRHF. CDR3 coding DNA: TGTGCCAGCAGCTTAGCCAGCGGGAGCCCGCGGAGGCACTTC. This chain connects TRBV11-2 to TRBJ2-7, with 8 bases that match TRBD2. Looked up from germline, CDR1 is SGHAT and CDR2 is FQNNGV. The CDR3 loop spans 14 amino acids.

V and J are TRBV28 and TRBJ1-6, with 7 bases that match TRBD1. The CDR3 spans 17 residues. Germline CDR1 MDHEN, CDR2 SYDVKM. After removal of 5 bases from V and 2 bases from J, the junction contained 9 bases not matched to a gene. The CDR3 here is CASSTEGQGAYNSPLHF. The CDR3 DNA reads as TGTGCCAGCAGTACGGAGGGGCAGGGGGCCTATAATTCACCCCTCCACTTT.

The chain recombines TRBV7-2 with TRBJ1-4; TRBD1 matches at 10 bases. The CDR3 has 15 amino acids. CDR1 and CDR2 (germline): SGHTA, FQGNSA. The junction had 4 bases not matched to a gene; V was cut back by 1 base and J by 8 bases. Here the CDR3 DNA reads TGTGCCAGCAGCTTAGATTGGACAGGGGGAGAAAAACTGTTTTTT. Translated: CASSLDWTGGEKLFF.

The chain employs TRBV2 and TRBJ1-6; no definite D call. The V gene's germline CDR1 is SNHLY and CDR2 FYNNEI. Between the trimmed V and J ends, which lost 6 bases and 4 bases, there was a span of 13 bases. This CDR3 is 15 amino acids long. The CDR3 is CASRATDGYNSPLHF. CDR3 bases: TGTGCCAGCAGGGCTACGGACGGGTATAATTCACCCCTCCACTTT.

The chain links TRBV29-1 to TRBJ2-3; the D gene is possibly TRBD1 (7 bases). The CDR3 contains 13 residues. The V gene's germline CDR1 is SQVTM and CDR2 ANQGSEA. The V and J ends lost 4 bases and 3 bases respectively, with 11 bases between them. The chain's CDR3 is CSVGAGGTDTQYF. DNA for the CDR3: TGCAGCGTTGGGGCAGGGGGGACAGATACGCAGTATTTT.

This rearrangement joins TRBV14 to TRBJ2-5; no clear D. This CDR3 is built from 13 residues. Germline loops: CDR1 SGHDN, CDR2 FVKESK. Trimming pared 1 base from V and 2 bases from J, leaving 5 bases between. The DNA of the CDR3 is TGTGCCAGCAGCCAAGTCGGTCAAGAGACCCAGTACTTC. Translated, it gives CASSQVGQETQYF.

The chain combines TRBV18 with TRBJ2-5; D unresolved. Germline V gene sequence: CDR1 KGHSH, CDR2 LQKENI. Trimming shortened V by 3 bases and J by 5 bases, and 13 bases separated the two germline ends. CDR3 size: 14 residues. Written as DNA, the CDR3 is TGTGCCAGCTCACCGCCTGGGCTTCCTGAGACCCAGTACTTC. This codes for CASSPPGLPETQYF.

This chain joins TRBV7-2 and TRBJ2-7; D possibly corresponds to TRBD1 (6 bases). The V gene's germline CDR1 is SGHTA and CDR2 FQGNSA. V was pared by 1 base and J by 5 bases, with 15 bases between. This CDR3 contains 15 residues. In nucleotides, the CDR3 is TGTGCCAGCAGCTTAGAACAGGGCTTTTACGACGAGCAGTACTTC. Protein sequence: CASSLEQGFYDEQYF.

The rearrangement links TRBV15 to TRBJ2-1; TRBD2 aligns across 9 bases. The CDR3 has 15 amino acids. With 8 bases clipped from V and 9 bases from J, the junction kept 14 bases outside the gene matches. CDR1 LNHNV and CDR2 YYDKDF come from the germline V gene (reference sequence). The DNA of the CDR3 is TGTGCCACCGGTTTGAGCGGGAGGCGGAGGGGTGAGCAGTTCTTC. This gives the protein CATGLSGRRRGEQFF.

Concerning this clone itself: Germline and junction disagree at one end, which may indicate a read error. The V and J genes are TRBV11-2 and TRBJ2-7; D might be TRBD2 (5 bases). In germline, CDR1 is SGHAT, CDR2 FQNNGV. This CDR3 is 15 amino acids long. The CDR3 nucleotides read TGTGCCAGCAGCTTCTTCGGGATCCCCTCCCACGAGCAGTACTTC. Residues: CASSFFGIPSHEQYF.

The chain is built from TRBV9 and TRBJ2-2; D not resolved. V dropped 1 base and J dropped 3 bases, with 4 bases sitting between them. The CDR3 covers 13 residues. Germline lookup yields CDR1 SGDLS and CDR2 YYNGEE. CDR3 in amino acids: CASSVSYTGELFF. CDR3 nucleotide sequence: TGTGCCAGCAGCGTATCTTACACCGGGGAGCTGTTTTTT. The full variable domain, completed using reference TRBV9 and TRBJ2-2, is DSGVTQTPKHLITATGQRVTLRCSPRSGDLSVYWYQQSLDQGLQFLIQYYNGEERAKGNILERFSAQQFPDLHSELNLSSLELGDSALYFCASSVSYTGELFFGEGSRLTVL.

Here the CDR3 DNA reads TGTGCCAGCTCACCACCGAGTTTGGCCAGAGCTAACTATGGCTACACCTTC. Its protein is CASSPPSLARANYGYTF. The chain has TRBV18 and TRBJ1-2; the D is unclear. Germline lookup yields CDR1 KGHSH and CDR2 LQKENI. The CDR3 loop spans 17 amino acids. Deletions cut 0 bases from V and 0 bases from J, with 14 bases between.

Comments on this clone: The same CDR3 can be traced to other DNA sequences in this sample. V and J are TRBV28 and TRBJ2-7; no clear D gene. The CDR3 length is 12 residues. In germline, CDR1 is MDHEN, CDR2 SYDVKM. The V gene lost 3 bases and the J gene lost 2 bases, with 5 bases spanning the gap. CDR3 region: CASSLPPYEQYF. CDR3 coding DNA: TGTGCCAGCAGTTTGCCCCCCTACGAGCAGTACTTC.

V gene TRBV10-1 combines with J gene TRBJ1-1; TRBD1 is a possible D gene (6 bases). CDR1 and CDR2 (germline): WNHNN, SYGVQD (reference sequence). The CDR3 consists of 15 residues. V was cut by 3 bases and J by 7 bases, with 18 bases left in between. CDR3 in DNA: TGCGCCAGCAGTGATTCGTTCGTGGGGGCCGGTGAAGCTTTCTTT. As protein: CASSDSFVGAGEAFF.

The V and J genes are TRBV13 and TRBJ1-2, with D perhaps matching TRBD1 (5 bases). Germline loops: CDR1 PRHDT, CDR2 FYEKMQ (reference sequence). The CDR3 has 15 amino acids. Trimming shortened V by 0 bases and J by 4 bases, and 12 bases separated the two germline ends. The CDR3 DNA sequence: TGTGCCAGCAGCTTAGGACGTGTGACAGCCTATGGCTACACCTTC. Protein product: CASSLGRVTAYGYTF.

This clone was observed a single time. The chain is built from TRBV30 and TRBJ1-4; D unresolved. Deletions cut 3 bases from V and 5 bases from J, with 10 bases between. The CDR3 has 13 residues. Germline assignment: CDR1 GTSNPN and CDR2 SVGIG (reference sequence). The CDR3 sequence: CAWRTSWNEKLFF. The CDR3 DNA reads TGTGCCTGGAGGACCTCTTGGAATGAAAAACTGTTTTTT.

The chain recombines TRBV12-3 or TRBV12-4 with TRBJ2-7; 10 positions match TRBD1. Losses at the gene ends were 7 bases for V and 6 bases for J; bases not matched to a gene: 6. The CDR3 consists of 13 residues. The CDR3 loop reads CASTGQGIGEQYF. CDR3 DNA sequence: TGTGCCAGCACGGGACAGGGGATAGGCGAGCAGTACTTC.

V usage is TRBV27 and J usage is TRBJ1-6, with D uncertain. The V end was cut by 5 bases, the J end by 9 bases, with 11 bases between. This CDR3 is 13 amino acids long. Germline V lookup: CDR1 MNHEY, CDR2 SMNVEV (reference sequence). CDR3 residues: CASSPSTSSPLHF. For the CDR3, the DNA is TGTGCCAGCAGTCCATCGACTTCTTCACCCCTCCACTTT.

The CDR3 loop reads CASSPGQGSGTQYF. The CDR3 DNA is TGTGCCAGCAGCCCCGGACAGGGGTCAGGGACCCAGTACTTC. The chain links TRBV7-2 to TRBJ2-5, with 9 bases identical to TRBD1. V shed 5 bases, J shed 7 bases, and the junction held 8 bases outside the gene matches. This CDR3 spans 14 amino acids. The germline CDR1 and CDR2 sequences are SGHTA and FQGNSA.

This rearrangement joins TRBV30 to TRBJ1-6; TRBD1 is a possible D gene (5 bases). With 4 bases removed from V and 7 bases from J, the gap between germline ends came to 14 bases. Per the germline V gene, CDR1 is GTSNPN and CDR2 is SVGIG (reference sequence). CDR3 length: 14 amino acids. The CDR3 sequence: CAWMFGGSNSPLHF. As DNA, the CDR3 is TGTGCCTGGATGTTCGGGGGGTCAAATTCACCCCTCCACTTT. Drawing the rest from reference TRBV30 and TRBJ1-6, the complete variable domain is SQTIHQWPATLVQPVGSPLSLECTVEGTSNPNLYWYRQAAGRGLQLLFYSVGIGQISSEVPQNLSASRPQDRQFILSSKKLLLSDSGFYLCAWMFGGSNSPLHFGNGTRLTVT.

V usage is TRBV19 and J usage is TRBJ2-4, with 7 bases lining up with TRBD1. The CDR3 spans 14 residues. Germline CDR1 is LNHDA and CDR2 is SQIVND (reference sequence). V was clipped by 6 bases and J by 5 bases; unmatched bases: 7. CDR3 DNA: TGTGCCAGTAGCCTACAGGGGCCCCAAAACATTCAGTACTTC. Translation gives CASSLQGPQNIQYF.

V usage is TRBV6-2 or TRBV6-3 and J usage is TRBJ2-1; D remains unclear. Germline assignment: CDR1 MNHEY and CDR2 SVGEGT. The CDR3 is 15 residues long. Trimming removed 5 bases from V and 3 bases from J, with 14 bases in between. CDR3 amino acids: CASSGSPGIYNEQFF. The DNA of the CDR3 is TGTGCCAGCAGTGGGTCCCCCGGTATCTACAATGAGCAGTTCTTC.

This clone was counted many times. This chain connects TRBV4-2 to TRBJ1-2; maybe TRBD1 (5 bases). The CDR3 is 15 residues long. With 0 bases removed from V and 9 bases from J, the gap between germline ends came to 17 bases. The germline V gene has CDR1 LGHNA and CDR2 YNFKEQ. The CDR3 reads CASSQDRGGVESYTF. As DNA, the CDR3 is TGTGCCAGCAGCCAAGATCGCGGGGGGGTGGAAAGCTACACCTTC.